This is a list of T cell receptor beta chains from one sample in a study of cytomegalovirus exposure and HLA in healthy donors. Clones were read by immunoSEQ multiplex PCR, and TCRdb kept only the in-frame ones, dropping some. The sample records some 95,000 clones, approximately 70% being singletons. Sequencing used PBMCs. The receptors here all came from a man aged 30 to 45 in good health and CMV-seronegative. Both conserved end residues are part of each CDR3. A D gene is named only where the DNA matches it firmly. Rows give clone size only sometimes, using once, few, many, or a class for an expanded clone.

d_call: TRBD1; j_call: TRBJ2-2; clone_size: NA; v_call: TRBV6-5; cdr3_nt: TGTGCCAGCAGCTTTGACAGGGGAGACACCGGGGAGCTGTTTTTT; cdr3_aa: CASSFDRGDTGELFF
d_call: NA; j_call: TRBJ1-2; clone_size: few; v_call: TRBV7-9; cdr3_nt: TGTGCCAGCAGCAATGAAGGGACTTATGGCTACACCTTC; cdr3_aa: CASSNEGTYGYTF
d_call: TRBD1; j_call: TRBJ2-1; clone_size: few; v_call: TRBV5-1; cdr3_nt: TGCGCCAGCAGCTCGGACAGGGAAGGTTTGAGCTACAATGAGCAGTTCTTC; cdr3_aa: CASSSDREGLSYNEQFF
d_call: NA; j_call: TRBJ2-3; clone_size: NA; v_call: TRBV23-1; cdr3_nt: TGCGCCAGCAGTCTCCCTCGGCCCCCAGGTCCAACCGTGAAACTGGATACGCAGTATTTT; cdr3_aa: CASSLPRPPGPTVKLDTQYF
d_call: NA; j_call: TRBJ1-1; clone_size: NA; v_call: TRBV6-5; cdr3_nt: TGTGCCAGCCGGACGGCGGGGTACACTGAAGCTTTCTTT; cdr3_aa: CASRTAGYTEAFF
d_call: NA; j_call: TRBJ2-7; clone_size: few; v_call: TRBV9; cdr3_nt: TGTGCCAGCAGCGTAGGGACAGACCTCTACGAGCAGTACTTC; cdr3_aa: CASSVGTDLYEQYF
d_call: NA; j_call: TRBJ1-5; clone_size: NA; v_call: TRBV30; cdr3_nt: TGTGCCTGGAGTCTCCGTGGGGGGGTCAGCAATCAGCCCCAGCATTTT; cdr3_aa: CAWSLRGGVSNQPQHF
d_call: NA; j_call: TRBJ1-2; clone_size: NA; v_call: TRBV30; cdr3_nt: TGTGCCTGGAACTCTCCGGGACAATCCCCCAACCTTGGCTACACCTTC; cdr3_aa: CAWNSPGQSPNLGYTF
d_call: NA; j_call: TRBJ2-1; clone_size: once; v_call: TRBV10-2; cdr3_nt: TGCGCCAGCAGTGGGACTCCCAGCTCCTACAATGAGCAGTTCTTC; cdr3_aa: CASSGTPSSYNEQFF
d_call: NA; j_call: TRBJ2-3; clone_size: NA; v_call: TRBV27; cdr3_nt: TGTGCCAGCAGTTTGCGGGATACGCAGTATTTT; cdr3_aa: CASSLRDTQYF
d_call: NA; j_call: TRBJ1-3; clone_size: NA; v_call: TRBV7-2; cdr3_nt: TGTGCCAGCAGCGCCGGTCTTGGAAACACCATATATTTT; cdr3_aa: CASSAGLGNTIYF
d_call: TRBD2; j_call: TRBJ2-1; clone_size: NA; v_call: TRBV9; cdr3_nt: TGTGCCAGCAGCGCCCCGTCGACTAGCGGAAACTACAATGAGCAGTTCTTC; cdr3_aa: CASSAPSTSGNYNEQFF
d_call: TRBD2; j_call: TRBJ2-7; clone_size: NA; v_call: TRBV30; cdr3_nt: TGTGCCTGGAGCGGGTTTCTAGCGGAGCCCTACGAGCAGTACTTC; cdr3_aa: CAWSGFLAEPYEQYF
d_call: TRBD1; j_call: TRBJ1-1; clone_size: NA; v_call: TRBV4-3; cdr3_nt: TGCGCCAGCGGCGGGGCAGGGGGCACTGAAGCTTTCTTT; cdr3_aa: CASGGAGGTEAFF
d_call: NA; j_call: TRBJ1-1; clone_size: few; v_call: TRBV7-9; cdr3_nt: TGTGCCAGCACCCCCCGAGGAAGTTTCATGAACACTGAAGCTTTCTTT; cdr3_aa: CASTPRGSFMNTEAFF
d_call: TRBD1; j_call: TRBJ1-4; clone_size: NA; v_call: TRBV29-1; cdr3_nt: TGCAGCGCAATACTAGGAGGCAGGGGGTATGCAACTAATGAAAAACTGTTTTTT; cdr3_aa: CSAILGGRGYATNEKLFF
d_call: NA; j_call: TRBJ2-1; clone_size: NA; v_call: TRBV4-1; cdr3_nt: TGCGCCAGCAGCCCGGACAACTCCTACAATGAGCAGTTCTTC; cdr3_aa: CASSPDNSYNEQFF
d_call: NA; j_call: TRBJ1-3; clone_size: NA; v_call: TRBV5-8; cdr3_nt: TGTGCCAGCAGCTTGGGGCTCATTTTCCAGAACTCTGGAAACACCATATATTTT; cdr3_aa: CASSLGLIFQNSGNTIYF
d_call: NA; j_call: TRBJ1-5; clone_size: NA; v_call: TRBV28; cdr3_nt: TGTGCCAGCAGTGACCAGGGGCCTAGCAATCAGCCCCAGCATTTT; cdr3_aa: CASSDQGPSNQPQHF
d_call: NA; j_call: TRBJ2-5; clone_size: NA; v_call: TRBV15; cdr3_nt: TGTGCCACCAGCAGAGGGACAGTCGGGGAGACCCAGTACTTC; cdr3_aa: CATSRGTVGETQYF
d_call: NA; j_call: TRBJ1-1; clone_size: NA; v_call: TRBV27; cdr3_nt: TGTGCCAGCAGTCCCCTGTTCGACTTGAACACTGAAGCTTTCTTT; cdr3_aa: CASSPLFDLNTEAFF
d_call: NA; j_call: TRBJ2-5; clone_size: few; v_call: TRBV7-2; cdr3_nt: TGTGCCAGCACCCCCGCGGAGGGGGCGAAGACCCAGTACTTC; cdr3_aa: CASTPAEGAKTQYF
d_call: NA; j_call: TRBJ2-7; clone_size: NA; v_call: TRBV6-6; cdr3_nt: TGTGCCAGCAGTTATAACTACGAGCAGTACTTC; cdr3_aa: CASSYNYEQYF
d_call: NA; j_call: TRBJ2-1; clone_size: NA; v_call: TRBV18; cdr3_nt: TGTGCCAGCTCACCGCCCAGGGGCGAGAGCTCCTACAATGAGCAGTTCTTC; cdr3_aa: CASSPPRGESSYNEQFF
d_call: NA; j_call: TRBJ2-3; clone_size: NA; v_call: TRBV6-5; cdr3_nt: TGTGCCAGCACTCAGGGGGATACGCAGTATTTT; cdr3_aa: CASTQGDTQYF
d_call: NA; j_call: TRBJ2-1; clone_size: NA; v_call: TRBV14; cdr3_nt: TGTGCCAGCAGGAACACCCGGGCGGGCATGGCGTTCTTC; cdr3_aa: CASRNTRAGMAFF